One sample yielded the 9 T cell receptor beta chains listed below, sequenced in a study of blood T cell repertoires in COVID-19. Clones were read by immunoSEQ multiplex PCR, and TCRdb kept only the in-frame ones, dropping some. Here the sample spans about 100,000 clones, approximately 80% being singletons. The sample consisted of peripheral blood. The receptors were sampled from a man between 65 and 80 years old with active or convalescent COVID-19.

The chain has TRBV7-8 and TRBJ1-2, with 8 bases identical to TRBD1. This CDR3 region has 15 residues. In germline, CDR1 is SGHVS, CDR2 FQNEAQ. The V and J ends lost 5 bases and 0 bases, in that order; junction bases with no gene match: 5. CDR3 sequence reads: CASSDRDRTNYGYTF. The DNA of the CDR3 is TGTGCCAGCAGCGACCGGGACAGGACTAACTATGGCTACACCTTC.

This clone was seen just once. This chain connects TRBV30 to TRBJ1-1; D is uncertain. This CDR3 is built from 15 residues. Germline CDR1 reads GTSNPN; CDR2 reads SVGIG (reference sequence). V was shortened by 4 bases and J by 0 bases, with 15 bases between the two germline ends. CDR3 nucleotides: TGTGCCTGGATCTGGGGAGGAGCTCTGAACACTGAAGCTTTCTTT. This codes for CAWIWGGALNTEAFF.

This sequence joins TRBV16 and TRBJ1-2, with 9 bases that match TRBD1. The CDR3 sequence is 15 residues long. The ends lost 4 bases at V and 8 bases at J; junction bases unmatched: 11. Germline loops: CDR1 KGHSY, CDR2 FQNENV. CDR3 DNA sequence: TGTGCCAGCAGCCCCCGCGTGGGACAGGGTAGCGGCTACACCTTC. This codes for CASSPRVGQGSGYTF.

In DNA form, the CDR3 reads TGTGCCAGCAGTTGGACAGGGGGCTCAGATACGCAGTATTTT. Protein product: CASSWTGGSDTQYF. The chain links TRBV27 to TRBJ2-3, with 11 bases aligning to TRBD1. The CDR3 is 14 residues long. Looked up from germline, CDR1 is MNHEY and CDR2 is SMNVEV (reference sequence). Trimming took 4 bases from V and 4 from J; bases not matched to a gene: 1.

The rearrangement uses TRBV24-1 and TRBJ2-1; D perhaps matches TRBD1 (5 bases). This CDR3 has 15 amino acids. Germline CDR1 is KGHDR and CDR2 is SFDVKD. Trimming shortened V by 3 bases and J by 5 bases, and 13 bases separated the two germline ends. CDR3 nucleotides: TGTGCCACCAGTGATAGGGGTGTCGCCGACAATGAGCAGTTCTTC. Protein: CATSDRGVADNEQFF.

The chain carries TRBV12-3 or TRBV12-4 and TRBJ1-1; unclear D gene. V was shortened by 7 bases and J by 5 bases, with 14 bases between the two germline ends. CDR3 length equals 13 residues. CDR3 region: CASTPTLVTEAFF. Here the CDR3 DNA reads TGTGCCAGCACCCCTACTCTAGTAACTGAAGCTTTCTTT.

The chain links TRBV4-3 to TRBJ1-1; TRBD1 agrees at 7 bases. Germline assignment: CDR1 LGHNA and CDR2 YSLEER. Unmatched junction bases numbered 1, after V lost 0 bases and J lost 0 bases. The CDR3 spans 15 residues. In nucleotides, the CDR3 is TGCGCCAGCAGCCAAGATACAGGGGTGAACACTGAAGCTTTCTTT. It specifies CASSQDTGVNTEAFF.

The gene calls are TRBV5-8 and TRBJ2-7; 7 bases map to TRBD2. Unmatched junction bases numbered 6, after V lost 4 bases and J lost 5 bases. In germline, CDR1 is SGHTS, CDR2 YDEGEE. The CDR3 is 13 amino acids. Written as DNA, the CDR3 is TGTGCCAGCAGCCCTGGGGGGGTTAACGAGCAGTACTTC. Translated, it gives CASSPGGVNEQYF.

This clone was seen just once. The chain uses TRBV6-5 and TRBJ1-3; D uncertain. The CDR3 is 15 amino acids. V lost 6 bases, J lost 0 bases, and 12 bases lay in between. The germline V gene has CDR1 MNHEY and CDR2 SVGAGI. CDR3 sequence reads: CASSLLRNSGNTIYF. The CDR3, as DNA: TGTGCCAGCAGCCTCCTCAGGAACTCTGGAAACACCATATATTTT.